Listed below are T cell receptor beta chains from one sample, sequenced in a study of PD-L1 blockade in urothelial cancer. Produced via immunoSEQ multiplex PCR; TCRdb's table is partial and in-frame only. Of about 74,000 clones detected, roughly 90% appear once; the ten largest clones hold approximately 4.5%. This material consisted of PBMCs, taken around atezolizumab (anti-PD-L1) treatment. All receptors come from a man between 70 and 80 years old with urothelial cancer. Each CDR3 is given with its conserved first and last residue. D genes are given only for firm matches. Clone size is given for some rows only: seen once, a few or many times, or a class if the clone is expanded.

clone_size j_call v_call d_call cdr3_nt cdr3_aa
NA TRBJ1-4 TRBV2 NA TGTGCCAGCAGCGGTGAGGTGCTGAATAGGCAGCTGTTTTTT CASSGEVLNRQLFF
few TRBJ2-5 TRBV7-8 NA TGTGCCAGCAGCCTACCCCGGGCAGGCGGGGAGACCCAGTACTTC CASSLPRAGGETQYF
NA TRBJ2-5 TRBV4-1 TRBD1 TGCGCCAGCAGCCTTTGGGACAGGGAAGAGACCCAGTACTTC CASSLWDREETQYF
NA TRBJ1-5 TRBV28 NA TGTGCCAGCAAATCGGGGGGAGGCAATCAGCCCCAGCATTTT CASKSGGGNQPQHF
NA TRBJ2-7 TRBV6-1 NA TGTGCCAGCAGTGAAAACAGGGTAACCCTCTACGAGCAGTACTTC CASSENRVTLYEQYF
NA TRBJ1-2 TRBV6-1 NA TGTGCCAGCAGTGAATTGGGGCAGGCATTAGGCGATGGCTACACCTTC CASSELGQALGDGYTF
NA TRBJ2-5 TRBV5-5 NA TGTGCCAGCAGCTTTACAGTGTTAGAGACCCAGTACTTC CASSFTVLETQYF
NA TRBJ2-2 TRBV9 TRBD2 TGTGCCAGCAGCGTAGGGGGTAGCGGGGCGAACACCGGGGAGCTGTTTTTT CASSVGGSGANTGELFF
NA TRBJ2-5 TRBV29-1 TRBD1 TGCAGCGTAAGGGACAGGGGGGATGGAGAGACCCAGTACTTC CSVRDRGDGETQYF
NA TRBJ2-1 TRBV7-9 NA TGTGCCAGCAGCTTGGCGGGAACCTACAATGAGCAGTTCTTC CASSLAGTYNEQFF
NA TRBJ1-1 TRBV29-1 TRBD1 TGCAGCGCTGGACTGGGACAGGTGAACACTGAAGCTTTCTTT CSAGLGQVNTEAFF
NA TRBJ2-1 TRBV27 NA TGTGCCAGCAGATTCCTACTAAGGTCTACAGGTGAGCAGTTCTTC CASRFLLRSTGEQFF
NA TRBJ2-7 TRBV21-1 NA TGTGCCAGCAGCACGAGGGGGGGAGGCCACTCCTACGAGCAGTACTTC CASSTRGGGHSYEQYF
NA TRBJ2-1 TRBV19 NA TGTGCCGGTTACGGGGGCAATGAGCAGTTCTTC CAGYGGNEQFF
NA TRBJ2-4 TRBV7-9 TRBD1 TGTGCCAGCAGCTTAGAGGGGCCGGGACAGGGGACTACCAAGTACTTC CASSLEGPGQGTTKYF
NA TRBJ1-1 TRBV5-1 TRBD1 TGCGCCAGCAGCTTGGGGACAGGGGTCATGAACACTGAAGCTTTCTTT CASSLGTGVMNTEAFF
NA TRBJ2-1 TRBV11-2 TRBD2 TGTGCCAGCAGCTTAGGGACTAGCGGGGGATACAATGAGCAGTTCTTC CASSLGTSGGYNEQFF
NA TRBJ2-1 TRBV7-9 TRBD2 TGTGCCAGCAGCCCGAAACCGGGACTAAACTACAATGAGCAGTTCTTC CASSPKPGLNYNEQFF
NA TRBJ2-3 TRBV27 NA TGTGCCAGCAGTTTATTGTCGACCCCTGCAGGGTATTTT CASSLLSTPAGYF
NA TRBJ2-1 TRBV5-1 TRBD1 TGCGCCAGCAGCTTAGAGCCGGGACAGAACAATGAGCAGTTCTTC CASSLEPGQNNEQFF
once TRBJ2-5 TRBV4-1 TRBD2 TGCGCCAGCAGCCAAGTAGCGGGAGCTGTAGAGACCCAGTACTTC CASSQVAGAVETQYF
NA TRBJ2-7 TRBV10-3 NA TGTGCCATCAGTGAGTCGAGTGGGAGGGGGAACGAGCAGTACTTC CAISESSGRGNEQYF
NA TRBJ2-1 TRBV5-4 TRBD1 TGTGCCAGCAGCTTGGTTATGGGACAGCTGGACAATGAGCAGTTCTTC CASSLVMGQLDNEQFF
NA TRBJ1-2 TRBV28 NA TGTGCCAGCACCGGCGCCGGCGGTGGCTACACCTTC CASTGAGGGYTF